Given below is one T cell receptor beta chain in context. The data were obtained in a study of blood T cell repertoires in COVID-19. Study summary: The samples span acute and convalescent COVID-19 from the United States, Italy and Spain. From T cells, B-cell-depleted T cells, or PBMCs came the material, which was cDNA or gDNA.

Some clones are missing from TCRdb's copy, which holds only in-frame ones; the method was immunoSEQ multiplex PCR. Of a few hundred thousand clones listed, about four fifths were seen once; the top ten hold 3.4%. The specimen was peripheral blood. The TCR originated in a woman younger than 30 with acute or convalescent COVID-19.

CDR3 coding DNA: TGTGCCAGCAGTATGGGACAGGGTATAACCTATAATTCACCCCTCCACTTT. Protein product: CASSMGQGITYNSPLHF. The rearrangement links TRBV27 to TRBJ1-6; TRBD1 aligns across 9 bases. The CDR3 covers 17 residues. Germline values: CDR1 MNHEY, CDR2 SMNVEV (reference sequence). V trimming: 5 bases; J trimming: 2 bases; junction bases outside the gene matches: 7.